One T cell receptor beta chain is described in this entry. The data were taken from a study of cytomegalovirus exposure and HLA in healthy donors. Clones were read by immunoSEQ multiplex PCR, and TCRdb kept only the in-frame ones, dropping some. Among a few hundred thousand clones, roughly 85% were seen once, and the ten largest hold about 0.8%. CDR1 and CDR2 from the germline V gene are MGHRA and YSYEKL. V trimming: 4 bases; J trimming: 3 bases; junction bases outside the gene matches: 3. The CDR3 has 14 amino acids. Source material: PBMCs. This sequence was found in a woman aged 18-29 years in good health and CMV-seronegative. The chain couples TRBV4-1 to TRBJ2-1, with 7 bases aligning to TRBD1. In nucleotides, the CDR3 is TGCGCCAGCAGCCTCGGACAGGACTACAATGAGCAGTTCTTC. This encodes CASSLGQDYNEQFF.